The clone carrying this T cell receptor (beta chain) was observed once. An input of about 0.5 to 1 ug of RNA was subjected to reverse transcription using random hexamers. TCRdb redid the calling of the immunoSEQ multiplex PCR reads with MiXCR, one entry per CDR3 protein. The table shows tens of thousands of distinct CDR3 sequences, with about 94% occurring only once. This sample stems from a study of CD8 T cells in Susac syndrome. The CDR3 is made up of 13 amino acids. Germline values: CDR1 SQVTM, CDR2 ANQGSEA. Trimming cost V 1 base and J 2 bases, with 9 bases left between them. The sequence came from a human donor with multiple sclerosis. Sample: CD8+ T cells from PBMCs. The rearrangement joins TRBV29-1 to TRBJ2-7; a weak D match, TRBD2 (6 bases). The CDR3 nucleotides are TGCAGCGTTGAAGGCGGGGAGACCTACGAGCAGTACTTC. It translates to CSVEGGETYEQYF.